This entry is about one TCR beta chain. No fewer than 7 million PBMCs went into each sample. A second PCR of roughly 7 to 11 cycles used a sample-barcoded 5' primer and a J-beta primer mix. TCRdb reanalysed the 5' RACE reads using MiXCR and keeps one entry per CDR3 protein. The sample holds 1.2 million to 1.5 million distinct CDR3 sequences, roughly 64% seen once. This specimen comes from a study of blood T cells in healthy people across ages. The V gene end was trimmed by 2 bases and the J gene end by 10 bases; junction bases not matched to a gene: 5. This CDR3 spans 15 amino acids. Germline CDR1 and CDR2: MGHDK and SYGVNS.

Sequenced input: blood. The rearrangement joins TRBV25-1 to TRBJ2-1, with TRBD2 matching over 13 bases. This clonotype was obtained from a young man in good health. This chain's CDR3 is CASSEPGLAGSEQFF. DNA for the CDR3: TGTGCCAGCAGTGAACCGGGACTAGCGGGATCCGAGCAGTTCTTC.